The rows below give T cell receptor beta chains drawn from one sample of a study of blood T cell repertoires in COVID-19. Measured with immunoSEQ multiplex PCR; TCRdb has only the in-frame clones, and not every one. Of about 190,000 clones in the sample, around 88% were seen once. The sample was peripheral blood. These receptors all stem from a man in his fifties with active or convalescent COVID-19. The CDR3 runs from the conserved cysteine through the conserved F or W. Some rows mark clone size as missing; the rest say once, few, many or name a class of expanded clone.

V gene: TRBV28
clone size: -
CDR3 protein: CASTTGGGGYTF

V gene: TRBV6-4
clone size: -
CDR3 protein: CASRRGSNTGELFF

V gene: TRBV3-1/TRBV3-2
clone size: -
CDR3 protein: CASSQVLGRGSNYGYTF

V gene: TRBV9
clone size: -
CDR3 protein: CASPLRGTTRLSYGYTF

V gene: TRBV7-8
clone size: once
CDR3 protein: CASRRTVDSSYEQYF

V gene: TRBV23-1
clone size: -
CDR3 protein: CASSQSRGGEKLFF

V gene: TRBV5-5
clone size: -
CDR3 protein: CASSLRGQGNTEAFF

V gene: TRBV18
clone size: -
CDR3 protein: CASSPGANTEAFF

V gene: TRBV6-1
clone size: -
CDR3 protein: CASSEGRGLNTEAFF

V gene: TRBV24-1
clone size: -
CDR3 protein: CATTGNNEQFF

V gene: TRBV7-2
clone size: -
CDR3 protein: CASSLRTGIGNTIYF

V gene: TRBV3-1/TRBV3-2
clone size: -
CDR3 protein: CASSLQETQYF

V gene: TRBV5-1
clone size: -
CDR3 protein: CASSLAVGQGNSPLHF

V gene: TRBV3-1/TRBV3-2
clone size: -
CDR3 protein: CASSQGLAGAGGELFF

V gene: TRBV7-2
clone size: -
CDR3 protein: CASSLNSGGYEQYF

V gene: TRBV27
clone size: once
CDR3 protein: CASAEEGLADPLAKNIQYF

V gene: TRBV27
clone size: -
CDR3 protein: CASSLRGTTGQETQYF

V gene: TRBV6-5
clone size: -
CDR3 protein: CASSPLMNTEAFF

V gene: TRBV27
clone size: -
CDR3 protein: CASSLGRMVNTEAFF

V gene: TRBV19
clone size: few
CDR3 protein: CASSIGYYNEQFF

V gene: TRBV6-5
clone size: -
CDR3 protein: CASSYSIGRGTEAFF

V gene: TRBV5-1
clone size: few
CDR3 protein: CASSRHGQGEYTEAFF

V gene: TRBV29-1
clone size: -
CDR3 protein: CSVLGAEQETQYF

V gene: TRBV24-1
clone size: -
CDR3 protein: CATSEGGAYGYTF

V gene: TRBV7-9
clone size: -
CDR3 protein: CASSSNNERVPINGYTF

V gene: TRBV28
clone size: -
CDR3 protein: CASSLEGTEAFF

V gene: TRBV5-8
clone size: -
CDR3 protein: CASSPWTGEAFF

V gene: TRBV20-1
clone size: -
CDR3 protein: CSASETSGGRNGEEQYF

V gene: TRBV7-9
clone size: few
CDR3 protein: CASSLLVAGSKVNEQFF

V gene: TRBV24-1
clone size: -
CDR3 protein: CATSDLGGSGQETQYF

V gene: TRBV4-1
clone size: -
CDR3 protein: CASSQRLTGGSEQYF

V gene: TRBV2
clone size: -
CDR3 protein: CASSEWTLPFF

V gene: TRBV28
clone size: -
CDR3 protein: CASSSGTGTSYEQYF

V gene: TRBV5-8
clone size: -
CDR3 protein: CASSPGQSLIGKLYEQYF

V gene: TRBV2
clone size: -
CDR3 protein: CASTTTGANVLTF

V gene: TRBV3-1/TRBV3-2
clone size: -
CDR3 protein: CASSQGPRTEPRSLLRYEQYF

V gene: TRBV7-9
clone size: -
CDR3 protein: CASSRVSPSSAGAGTGELFF

V gene: TRBV6-1
clone size: -
CDR3 protein: CASSDDLVRSQPQHF